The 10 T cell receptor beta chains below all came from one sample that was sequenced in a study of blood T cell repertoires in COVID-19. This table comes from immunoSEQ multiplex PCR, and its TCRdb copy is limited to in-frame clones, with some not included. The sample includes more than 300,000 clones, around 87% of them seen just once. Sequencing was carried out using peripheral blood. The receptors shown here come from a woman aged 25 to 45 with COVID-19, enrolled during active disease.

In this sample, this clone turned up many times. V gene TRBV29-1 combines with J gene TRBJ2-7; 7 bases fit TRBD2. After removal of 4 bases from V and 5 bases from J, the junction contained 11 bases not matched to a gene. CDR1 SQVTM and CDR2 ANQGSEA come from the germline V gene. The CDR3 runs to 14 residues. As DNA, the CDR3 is TGCAGCGTTGTCCCCCAGACTCGGGGGGACGAGCAGTACTTC. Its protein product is CSVVPQTRGDEQYF.

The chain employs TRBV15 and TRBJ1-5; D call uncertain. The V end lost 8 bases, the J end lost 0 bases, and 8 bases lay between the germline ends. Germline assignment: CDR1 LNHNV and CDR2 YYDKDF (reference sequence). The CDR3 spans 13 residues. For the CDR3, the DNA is TGTGCCACCCAACAGCATAGCAATCAGCCCCAGCATTTT. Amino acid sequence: CATQQHSNQPQHF.

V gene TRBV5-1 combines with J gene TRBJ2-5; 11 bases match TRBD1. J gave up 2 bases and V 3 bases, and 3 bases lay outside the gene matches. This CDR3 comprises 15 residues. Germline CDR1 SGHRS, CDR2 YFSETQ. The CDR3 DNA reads TGCGCCAGCAGCTCCCGGGACAGGGGGCAAGAGACCCAGTACTTC. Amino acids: CASSSRDRGQETQYF.

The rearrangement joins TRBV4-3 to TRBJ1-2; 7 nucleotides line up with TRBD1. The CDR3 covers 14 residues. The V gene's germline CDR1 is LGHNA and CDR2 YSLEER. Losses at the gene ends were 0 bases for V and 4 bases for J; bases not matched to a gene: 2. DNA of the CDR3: TGCGCCAGCAGCCAAGATCAGGGGGTCTATGGCTACACCTTC. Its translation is CASSQDQGVYGYTF.

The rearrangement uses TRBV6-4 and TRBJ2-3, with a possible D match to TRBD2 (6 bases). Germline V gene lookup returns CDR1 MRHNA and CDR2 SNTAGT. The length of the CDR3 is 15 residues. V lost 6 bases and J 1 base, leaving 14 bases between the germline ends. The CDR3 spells CASSGSSAGTDTQYF. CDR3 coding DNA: TGTGCCAGCAGCGGGAGTAGTGCCGGCACAGATACGCAGTATTTT.

CDR3 sequence: CASSYSGDGADTQYF. The CDR3 region has the DNA TGTGCCAGCAGCTATAGCGGGGACGGGGCAGATACGCAGTATTTT. V gene TRBV6-4 combines with J gene TRBJ2-3; 8 nucleotides line up with TRBD2. Germline V gives CDR1 MRHNA, CDR2 SNTAGT. The CDR3 loop spans 15 amino acids. The junction had 9 bases not matched to a gene; V was cut back by 6 bases and J by 4 bases.

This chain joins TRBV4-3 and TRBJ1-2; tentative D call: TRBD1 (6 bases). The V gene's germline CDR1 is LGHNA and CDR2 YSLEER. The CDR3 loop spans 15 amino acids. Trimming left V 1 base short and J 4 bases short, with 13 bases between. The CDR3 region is CASSQARGGFYGYTF. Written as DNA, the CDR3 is TGCGCCAGCAGCCAAGCTAGGGGGGGCTTCTATGGCTACACCTTC.

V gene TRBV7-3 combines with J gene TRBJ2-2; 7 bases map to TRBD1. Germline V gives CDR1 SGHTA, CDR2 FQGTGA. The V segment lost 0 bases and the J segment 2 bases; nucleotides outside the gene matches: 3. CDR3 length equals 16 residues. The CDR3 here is CASSLTRDSNTGELFF. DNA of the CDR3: TGTGCCAGCAGCTTAACCCGGGACAGCAACACCGGGGAGCTGTTTTTT.

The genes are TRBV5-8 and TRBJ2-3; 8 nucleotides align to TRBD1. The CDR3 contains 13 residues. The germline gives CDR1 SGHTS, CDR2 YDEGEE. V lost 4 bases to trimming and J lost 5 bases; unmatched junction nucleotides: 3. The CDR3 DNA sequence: TGTGCCAGCAGCAGGACAGGGATAGATACGCAGTATTTT. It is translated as CASSRTGIDTQYF.

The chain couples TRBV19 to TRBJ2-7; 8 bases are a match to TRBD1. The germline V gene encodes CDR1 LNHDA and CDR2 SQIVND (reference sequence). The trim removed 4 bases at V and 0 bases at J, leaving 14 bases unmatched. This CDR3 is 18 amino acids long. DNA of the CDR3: TGTGCCAGTAGTACTCCAAGGACAGGGCCTACCTTCTCCTACGAGCAGTACTTC. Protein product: CASSTPRTGPTFSYEQYF.